These 24 T cell receptor beta chains share one sample of origin, sequenced in a study of shared clonotypes between healthy human individuals. Assay: immunoSEQ multiplex PCR; the TCRdb copy retains only in-frame clones and omits some. The sample carries 650,000 to 800,000 clones, just under 75% recorded once. The sequenced material came from memory CD4+ T cells sorted from blood. Subset of the sample: CD45RA-negative fraction. These receptors were taken from a woman in her thirties in good health.

The gene calls are TRBV5-1 and TRBJ2-1; TRBD2 matches at 9 bases. Unmatched junction bases numbered 4, after V lost 0 bases and J lost 0 bases. Germline values: CDR1 SGHRS, CDR2 YFSETQ. The CDR3 covers 17 residues. The CDR3 loop reads CASSLGLAGSSYNEQFF. The CDR3 DNA reads TGCGCCAGCAGCTTGGGTCTAGCGGGGAGCTCCTACAATGAGCAGTTCTTC.

The V and J genes are TRBV7-8 and TRBJ1-5; D gene uncertain. Germline CDR1 reads SGHVS; CDR2 reads FQNEAQ. This CDR3 region has 14 residues. The V end lost 4 bases, the J end lost 4 bases, and 11 bases lay between the germline ends. The CDR3 here is CASSWASGNQPQHF. The CDR3 DNA is TGTGCCAGCAGCTGGGCCTCGGGAAATCAGCCCCAGCATTTT.

This clone is classed as medium-sized. The chain recombines TRBV2 with TRBJ2-2, with D unresolved. CDR3 length equals 18 residues. CDR1 and CDR2 from the germline V gene are SNHLY and FYNNEI. Trimming shortened V by 2 bases and J by 0 bases, and 16 bases separated the two germline ends. In DNA form, the CDR3 reads TGTGCCAGCAGTGAAAACCTATCCTGGGCGACGAACACCGGGGAGCTGTTTTTT. Protein product: CASSENLSWATNTGELFF.

V gene TRBV27 combines with J gene TRBJ2-6, with 11 bases fitting TRBD2. V trimming: 5 bases; J trimming: 1 base; junction bases outside the gene matches: 7. The CDR3 extends over 18 amino acids. Per germline, CDR1 MNHEY and CDR2 SMNVEV (reference sequence). DNA of the CDR3: TGTGCCAGCAGTCTGTATAGCGGGAGGGCATCTGGGGCCAACGTCCTGACTTTC. Translating it yields CASSLYSGRASGANVLTF.

J is TRBJ2-5 and V is TRBV27; TRBD2 might be the D (5 bases). The germline V gene encodes CDR1 MNHEY and CDR2 SMNVEV (reference sequence). CDR3 length: 15 amino acids. Trimming cost V 3 bases and J 2 bases, with 13 bases left between them. The CDR3 here is CASSFLRGKQETQYF. DNA for the CDR3: TGTGCCAGCAGTTTCCTTAGAGGGAAGCAAGAGACCCAGTACTTC.

V gene TRBV6-5 combines with J gene TRBJ2-7; maybe TRBD2 (5 bases). Germline V gene lookup returns CDR1 MNHEY and CDR2 SVGAGI. V shed 0 bases and J shed 7 bases, with 10 bases lying between them. The CDR3 has 13 amino acids. The CDR3 sequence is CASSYSRGREQYF. DNA of the CDR3: TGTGCCAGCAGTTACTCGCGAGGGCGGGAGCAGTACTTC.

J is TRBJ1-1 and V is TRBV28, with 8 bases matching TRBD1. CDR3 length: 14 amino acids. Trimming removed 4 bases from V and 11 bases from J; junction bases left unmatched: 12. Germline lookup yields CDR1 MDHEN and CDR2 SYDVKM. DNA of the CDR3: TGTGCCAGCAGTTCGGTTTGGGGACAGGCGTGGGCTTTCTTT. It is translated as CASSSVWGQAWAFF. Supplemented by reference TRBV28 and TRBJ1-1, the full variable domain reads DVKVTQSSRYLVKRTGEKVFLECVQDMDHENMFWYRQDPGLGLRLIYFSYDVKMKEKGDIPEGYSVSREKKERFSLILESASTNQTSMYLCASSSVWGQAWAFFGQGTRLTVV.

Details on this clone: Relative to the germline gene, one junction end is altered; a read error may explain this. This chain joins TRBV7-9 and TRBJ2-7, with a possible D match to TRBD1 (6 bases). Per germline, CDR1 SEHNR and CDR2 FQNEAQ (reference sequence). The CDR3 consists of 15 residues. DNA for the CDR3: TGTGCCAGCAGCTACCCCGGGACACCGACCTACGGGCAGTACTTC. Amino acid sequence: CASSYPGTPTYGQYF.

V usage is TRBV6-5 and J usage is TRBJ2-5, with TRBD1 matching 10 bases. The CDR3 runs to 15 residues. V lost 5 bases, J lost 4 bases, and 7 bases stayed unmatched. Per germline, CDR1 MNHEY and CDR2 SVGAGI. The CDR3 spells CASSVLGQGRETQYF. CDR3 in DNA: TGTGCCAGCAGTGTTTTGGGACAGGGGAGAGAGACCCAGTACTTC.

The rearrangement uses TRBV27 and TRBJ2-5; 9 bases agree with TRBD2. V lost 1 base, J lost 2 bases, and 11 bases stayed unmatched. This CDR3 contains 18 residues. From germline, CDR1 is MNHEY and CDR2 SMNVEV (reference sequence). CDR3 bases: TGTGCCAGCAGTTTATATCCACCTGTGGGACTAGCTCAAGAGACCCAGTACTTC. Translated, it gives CASSLYPPVGLAQETQYF.

The V and J genes are TRBV5-1 and TRBJ1-5; 8 nucleotides match TRBD1. The CDR3 sequence is 15 residues long. Germline assignment: CDR1 SGHRS and CDR2 YFSETQ. Unmatched junction bases numbered 2, after V lost 0 bases and J lost 3 bases. The CDR3 is CASSLGQGINQPQHF. CDR3 sequence (DNA): TGCGCCAGCAGCTTGGGACAGGGGATCAATCAGCCCCAGCATTTT.

The V call is TRBV30, the J call TRBJ2-1; 8 nucleotides match TRBD2. This CDR3 comprises 15 residues. The germline V gene encodes CDR1 GTSNPN and CDR2 SVGIG (reference sequence). The J segment lost 9 bases and the V segment lost 1 base, leaving 11 bases of the junction unmatched. CDR3 region: CAWSARAGAKSEQFF. The CDR3 bases are TGTGCCTGGAGTGCAAGAGCGGGAGCCAAGAGTGAGCAGTTCTTC.

There are a few counts of this clone. This rearrangement joins TRBV7-2 to TRBJ2-1; D ambiguous. CDR3 length: 16 residues. V dropped 2 bases and J dropped 0 bases, with 11 bases sitting between them. The germline V gene encodes CDR1 SGHTA and CDR2 FQGNSA. The CDR3 DNA reads as TGTGCCAGCAGCTTATCGGTTATGAGCTCCTACAATGAGCAGTTCTTC. It yields the protein CASSLSVMSSYNEQFF. Variable domain in full (rest from reference TRBV7-2 and TRBJ2-1): GAGVSQSPSNKVTEKGKDVELRCDPISGHTALYWYRQSLGQGLEFLIYFQGNSAPDKSGLPSDRFSAERTGGSVSTLTIQRTQQEDSAVYLCASSLSVMSSYNEQFFGPGTRLTVL.

The table lists this clone with a count of one. V gene TRBV28 combines with J gene TRBJ2-1; weak D call: TRBD2 (6 bases). This CDR3 has 14 amino acids. Per germline, CDR1 MDHEN and CDR2 SYDVKM. Trimming pared 2 bases from V and 2 bases from J, leaving 7 bases between. The CDR3 DNA follows: TGTGCCAGCAGTTTACCGGGAGCCTACAATGAGCAGTTCTTC. As protein: CASSLPGAYNEQFF.

The chain combines TRBV7-9 with TRBJ2-3; unclear D gene. CDR1 is SEHNR and CDR2 is FQNEAQ in the germline V gene (reference sequence). This CDR3 region has 10 residues. V gave up 11 bases and J gave up 6 bases, with 9 bases separating them. This chain's CDR3 is CAQQLDTQYF. The DNA for the CDR3 is TGTGCCCAGCAACTCGATACGCAGTATTTT.

This clone has a handful of counts. Germline is not matched at one junction end, which may reflect a read error. The rearrangement joins TRBV2 to TRBJ2-5; 7 bases match TRBD2. CDR1 and CDR2 from the germline V gene are SNHLY and FYNNEI. This CDR3 region has 15 residues. This CDR3 is CASTMSSGHQETQYF. Written as DNA, the CDR3 is TGTGCAAGCACGATGTCTAGCGGACACCAAGAGACCCAGTACTTC.

V and J are TRBV19 and TRBJ2-5; the D gene is possibly TRBD1 (6 bases). CDR1 and CDR2 (germline): LNHDA, SQIVND (reference sequence). V lost 4 bases to trimming and J lost 4 bases, with 19 bases between them. The CDR3 runs 16 residues. The CDR3 DNA sequence: TGTGCCAGTAGTAAATATCCCTCCGTGGGGGCAGAGACCCAGTACTTC. This gives the protein CASSKYPSVGAETQYF.

The chain is built from TRBV18 and TRBJ2-5; 11 bases align to TRBD2. CDR1 KGHSH and CDR2 LQKENI come from the germline V gene. This CDR3 comprises 15 residues. V lost 2 bases to trimming and J lost 3 bases; unmatched junction nucleotides: 2. The CDR3 region has the DNA TGTGCCAGCTCACCAAATAGCGGGAGGGAAGAGACCCAGTACTTC. Encoded protein: CASSPNSGREETQYF.

In its sample, this clone was seen a few times. The genes are TRBV18 and TRBJ2-5; possibly TRBD2 for D (5 bases). This CDR3 has 15 residues. V gave up 6 bases and J gave up 5 bases, with 19 bases separating them. The V gene's germline CDR1 is KGHSH and CDR2 LQKENI. The CDR3 nucleotides read TGTGCCAGCTCCCCGTTAGGAGGAACGGGGGAGACCCAGTACTTC. Protein product: CASSPLGGTGETQYF.

CDR3 sequence: CSARGGSLQYF. The CDR3 coding sequence is TGCAGTGCTAGGGGTGGGAGCCTCCAGTACTTC. J is TRBJ2-5 and V is TRBV20-1; weak D call: TRBD2 (5 bases). Per the germline V gene, CDR1 is DFQATT and CDR2 is SNEGSKA (reference sequence). The V and J ends lost 3 bases and 10 bases respectively, with 12 bases between them. This CDR3 comprises 11 residues.

The gene calls are TRBV5-4 and TRBJ1-3; the D is unclear. From germline, CDR1 is SGHNT and CDR2 YYREEE (reference sequence). With 4 bases removed from V and 0 bases from J, the gap between germline ends came to 14 bases. CDR3 length: 16 residues. The CDR3 reads CASSLDRPSSGNTIYF. The CDR3 DNA follows: TGTGCCAGCAGCCTAGATCGACCGAGCTCTGGAAACACCATATATTTT. The complete variable domain, with remaining parts taken from reference TRBV5-4 and TRBJ1-3, reads ETGVTQSPTHLIKTRGQQVTLRCSSQSGHNTVSWYQQALGQGPQFIFQYYREEENGRGNFPPRFSGLQFPNYSSELNVNALELDDSALYLCASSLDRPSSGNTIYFGEGSWLTVV.

The chain couples TRBV11-2 to TRBJ1-5; no firm D call. The CDR3 sequence is 14 residues long. The germline CDR1 and CDR2 sequences are SGHAT and FQNNGV. Trimming took 0 bases from V and 3 from J, leaving 6 bases between them. Written as DNA, the CDR3 is TGTGCCAGCAGCTTAGAAGCGCACAATCAGCCCCAGCATTTT. Translation: CASSLEAHNQPQHF.

Concerning this clone itself: The sample carries other DNA sequences with the same CDR3. The J gene is TRBJ1-1, the V gene TRBV7-3; D remains ambiguous. The ends were cut back, 5 bases at V and 1 base at J, with 8 bases in the middle. This CDR3 comprises 13 residues. Germline V gives CDR1 SGHTA, CDR2 FQGTGA. CDR3 protein: CASSPTGNTEAFF. The CDR3 coding sequence is TGTGCCAGCAGCCCGACCGGGAACACTGAAGCTTTCTTT. Full variable domain (missing parts from reference TRBV7-3 and TRBJ1-1): GAGVSQTPSNKVTEKGKYVELRCDPISGHTALYWYRQSLGQGPEFLIYFQGTGAADDSGLPNDRFFAVRPEGSVSTLKIQRTERGDSAVYLCASSPTGNTEAFFGQGTRLTVV.

This clone was counted between two and nine times. This rearrangement joins TRBV15 to TRBJ2-3; a possible D gene is TRBD1 (8 bases). The CDR3 runs 15 residues. CDR1 LNHNV and CDR2 YYDKDF come from the germline V gene (reference sequence). Deletions cut 2 bases from V and 4 bases from J, with 13 bases between. The CDR3 region has the DNA TGTGCCACCAGCAGAAGCACAGGGGGGGCAGATACGCAGTATTTT. Protein sequence: CATSRSTGGADTQYF. Supplemented by reference TRBV15 and TRBJ2-3, the full variable domain reads DAMVIQNPRYQVTQFGKPVTLSCSQTLNHNVMYWYQQKSSQAPKLLFHYYDKDFNNEADTPDNFQSRRPNTSFCFLDIRSPGLGDTAMYLCATSRSTGGADTQYFGPGTRLTVL.